These 9 T cell receptor beta chains share one sample of origin, sequenced in a study of blood T cell repertoires in COVID-19. Here immunoSEQ multiplex PCR was the method, and the copy in TCRdb shows in-frame clones only, minus some. Counted here are about 52,000 clones, 85% occurring once; the ten biggest clones make up approximately 15%. Input material: peripheral blood. These receptors all come from a human donor in a cohort sampled during active COVID-19.

The V and J genes are TRBV27 and TRBJ1-6; D unresolved. V was pared by 5 bases and J by 4 bases, with 6 bases between. Germline V gene data show CDR1 as MNHEY and CDR2 as SMNVEV (reference sequence). The length of the CDR3 is 13 residues. CDR3 sequence: CASSPHYNSPLHF. The CDR3 coding sequence is TGTGCCAGCAGTCCCCATTATAATTCACCCCTCCACTTT.

This chain connects TRBV10-3 to TRBJ2-5; possibly TRBD1 for D (5 bases). There are 13 residues in the CDR3. With 5 bases removed from V and 0 bases from J, the gap between germline ends came to 7 bases. Germline V gives CDR1 ENHRY, CDR2 SYGVKD. The CDR3, as DNA: TGTGCCATCAGTACGACAGACCAAGAGACCCAGTACTTC. Residues: CAISTTDQETQYF.

The chain combines TRBV5-6 with TRBJ1-2, with 7 bases matching TRBD1. Per the germline V gene, CDR1 is SGHDT and CDR2 is YYEEEE. The CDR3 loop spans 14 amino acids. The junction had 7 bases not matched to a gene; V was cut back by 4 bases and J by 4 bases. The DNA for the CDR3 is TGTGCCAGCAGCCCTCGACAGGGTTCCTATGGCTACACCTTC. Its protein product is CASSPRQGSYGYTF.

The chain links TRBV10-3 to TRBJ1-2, with TRBD1 matching 8 bases. CDR3 length: 15 residues. The germline V gene has CDR1 ENHRY and CDR2 SYGVKD. J lost 2 bases, V lost 0 bases, and 2 bases had no gene match. For the CDR3, the DNA is TGTGCCATCAGTGAGTCGGCAGGGGGCAACTATGGCTACACCTTC. This codes for CAISESAGGNYGYTF.

The gene calls are TRBV21-1 and TRBJ1-5; the table assigns TRBD1, which was not confirmed against the DNA. TRBV21-1 is termed a pseudogene. This CDR3 spans 12 amino acids. As DNA, the CDR3 is TGTGCCAGCACCGGACAAGTTCAGCCCCAGCATTTT. Translating it yields CASTGQVQPQHF.

The chain employs TRBV7-2 and TRBJ1-1; D not resolved. Germline values: CDR1 SGHTA, CDR2 FQGNSA. Between the trimmed V and J ends, which lost 3 bases and 4 bases, there was a span of 18 bases. There are 16 residues in the CDR3. The CDR3 DNA reads as TGTGCCAGCAGCTTTGGTGGCGGAAACCTGGGCACTGAAGCTTTCTTT. Translation gives CASSFGGGNLGTEAFF.

The V gene is TRBV30, the J gene TRBJ1-1; D is unclear. V lost 2 bases and J 1 base, leaving 8 bases between the germline ends. Germline CDR1 is GTSNPN and CDR2 is SVGIG (reference sequence). CDR3 length equals 13 residues. CDR3 sequence: CAWSRRGNTEAFF. CDR3 DNA sequence: TGTGCCTGGAGTCGACGGGGGAACACTGAAGCTTTCTTT.

V gene TRBV10-2 combines with J gene TRBJ2-1; no clear D. From germline, CDR1 is WSHSY and CDR2 SAAADI. CDR3 length: 13 residues. Trimming took off 4 bases at V and 8 bases at J, with 12 bases between the two ends. CDR3 DNA: TGCGCCAGCAGTGGTAACCCCCCGGATGAGCAGTTCTTC. Residues: CASSGNPPDEQFF.

V usage is TRBV6-5 and J usage is TRBJ2-5, with TRBD1 identical over 8 bases. The CDR3 spans 13 residues. Germline V lookup: CDR1 MNHEY, CDR2 SVGAGI. The ends lost 6 bases at V and 3 bases at J; junction bases unmatched: 3. The CDR3 coding sequence is TGTGCCAGCAGCACGGACAGGGAAGAGACCCAGTACTTC. Translated, it gives CASSTDREETQYF.